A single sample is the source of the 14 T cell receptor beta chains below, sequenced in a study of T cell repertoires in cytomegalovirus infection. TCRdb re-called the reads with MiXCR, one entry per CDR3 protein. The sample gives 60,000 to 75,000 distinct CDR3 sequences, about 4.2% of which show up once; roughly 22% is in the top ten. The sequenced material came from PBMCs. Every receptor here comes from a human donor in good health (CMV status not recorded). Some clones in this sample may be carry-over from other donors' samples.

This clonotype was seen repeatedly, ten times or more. The CDR3 nucleotides read TGTGCCAGCAGGCCGCGCCTACCGGGACACAAACTTAGCACAGATACGCAGTATTTT. Its protein product is CASRPRLPGHKLSTDTQYF. The chain joins TRBV6-5 to TRBJ2-3; weak D call: TRBD1 (6 bases). The V gene lost 6 bases and the J gene lost 0 bases, with 25 bases spanning the gap. Per germline, CDR1 MNHEY and CDR2 SVGAGI. The CDR3 totals 19 residues.

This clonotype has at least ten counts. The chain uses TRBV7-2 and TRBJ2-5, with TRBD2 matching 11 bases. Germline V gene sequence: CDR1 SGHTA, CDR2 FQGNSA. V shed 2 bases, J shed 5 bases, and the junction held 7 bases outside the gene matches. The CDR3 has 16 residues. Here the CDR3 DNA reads TGTGCCAGCAGCTTATTCAATAGCGGGGGGGGTGAGACCCAGTACTTC. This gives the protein CASSLFNSGGGETQYF.

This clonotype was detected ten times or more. The chain's CDR3 is CASSLIGPDQPQHF. As DNA, the CDR3 is TGTGCCAGCAGCTTAATTGGACCGGATCAGCCCCAGCATTTT. The chain employs TRBV7-9 and TRBJ1-5; D is ambiguous. The CDR3 contains 14 residues. Germline-derived CDR1 and CDR2 are SEHNR and FQNEAQ (reference sequence). V lost 2 bases and J 5 bases, leaving 10 bases between the germline ends.

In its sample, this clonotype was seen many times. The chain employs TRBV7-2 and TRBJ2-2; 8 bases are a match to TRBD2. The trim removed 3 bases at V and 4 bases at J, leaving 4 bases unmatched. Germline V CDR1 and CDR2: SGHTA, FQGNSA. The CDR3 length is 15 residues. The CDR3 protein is CASSFVAGPTGELFF. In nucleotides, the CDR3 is TGTGCCAGCAGCTTCGTAGCGGGGCCCACCGGGGAGCTGTTTTTT.

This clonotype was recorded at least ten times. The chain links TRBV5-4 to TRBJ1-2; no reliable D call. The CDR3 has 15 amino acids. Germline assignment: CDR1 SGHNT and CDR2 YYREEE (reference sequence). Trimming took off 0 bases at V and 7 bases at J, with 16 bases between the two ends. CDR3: CASSLEAGVWSGYTF. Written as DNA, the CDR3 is TGTGCCAGCAGCTTGGAGGCGGGCGTTTGGAGTGGCTACACCTTC.

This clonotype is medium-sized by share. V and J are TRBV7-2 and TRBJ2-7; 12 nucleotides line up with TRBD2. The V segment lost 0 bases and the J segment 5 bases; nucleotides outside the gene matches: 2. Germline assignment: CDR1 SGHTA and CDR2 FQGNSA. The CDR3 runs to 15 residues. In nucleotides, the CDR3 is TGTGCCAGCAGCTTAGCGGCTAGCGGGAGGGACGAGCAGTACTTC. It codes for CASSLAASGRDEQYF. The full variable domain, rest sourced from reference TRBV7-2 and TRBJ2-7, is GAGVSQSPSNKVTEKGKDVELRCDPISGHTALYWYRQSLGQGLEFLIYFQGNSAPDKSGLPSDRFSAERTGGSVSTLTIQRTQQEDSAVYLCASSLAASGRDEQYFGPGTRLTVT.

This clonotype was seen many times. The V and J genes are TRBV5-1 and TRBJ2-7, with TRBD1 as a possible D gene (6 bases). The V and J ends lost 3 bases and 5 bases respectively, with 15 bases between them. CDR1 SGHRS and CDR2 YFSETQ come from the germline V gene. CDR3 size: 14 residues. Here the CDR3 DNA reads TGCGCCAGCAGCTATGCAGGGGAAGGGAACGAGCAGTACTTC. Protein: CASSYAGEGNEQYF.

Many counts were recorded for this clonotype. The CDR3 spells CASRSGLQIGEQYF. The CDR3 DNA follows: TGTGCCAGCAGGTCCGGGTTACAGATAGGCGAGCAGTACTTC. The V and J genes are TRBV11-2 and TRBJ2-7, with D hard to call. Germline V lookup: CDR1 SGHAT, CDR2 FQNNGV. The V end lost 6 bases, the J end lost 6 bases, and 18 bases lay between the germline ends. This CDR3 comprises 14 residues.

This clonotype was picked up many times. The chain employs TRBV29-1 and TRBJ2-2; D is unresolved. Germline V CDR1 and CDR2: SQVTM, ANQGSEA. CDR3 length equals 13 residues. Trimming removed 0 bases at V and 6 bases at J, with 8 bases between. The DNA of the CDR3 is TGCAGCGTTGAAGATCGCAGACCCGGGGAGCTGTTTTTT. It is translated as CSVEDRRPGELFF.

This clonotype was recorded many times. CDR3 amino acids: CASSLHVGNTIYF. CDR3 in DNA: TGTGCCAGCAGCTTACATGTCGGAAACACCATATATTTT. The genes are TRBV7-2 and TRBJ1-3; no definite D call. Germline CDR1 reads SGHTA; CDR2 reads FQGNSA. The V gene lost 2 bases and the J gene lost 4 bases, with 6 bases spanning the gap. CDR3 length equals 13 residues.

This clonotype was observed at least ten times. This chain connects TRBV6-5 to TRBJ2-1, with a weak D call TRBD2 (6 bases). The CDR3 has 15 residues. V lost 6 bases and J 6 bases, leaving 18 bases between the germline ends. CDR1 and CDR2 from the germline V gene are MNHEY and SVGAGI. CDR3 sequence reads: CASSGLATQRNEQFF. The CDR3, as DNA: TGTGCCAGCAGCGGCCTAGCGACCCAACGCAATGAGCAGTTCTTC.

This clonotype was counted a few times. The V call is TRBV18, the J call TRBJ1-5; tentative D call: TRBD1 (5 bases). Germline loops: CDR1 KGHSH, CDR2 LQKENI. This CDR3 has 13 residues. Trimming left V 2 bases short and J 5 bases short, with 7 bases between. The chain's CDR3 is CASSPMGDQPQHF. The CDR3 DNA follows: TGTGCCAGCTCACCAATGGGGGATCAGCCCCAGCATTTT.

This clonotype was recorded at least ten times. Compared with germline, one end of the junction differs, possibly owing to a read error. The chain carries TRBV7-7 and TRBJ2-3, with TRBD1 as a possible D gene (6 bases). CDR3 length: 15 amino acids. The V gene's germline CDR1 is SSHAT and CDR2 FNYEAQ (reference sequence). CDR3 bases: TGTGCTAGCAGCAACGGACAGAGGAGCACAGATACGCAGTATTTT. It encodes CASSNGQRSTDTQYF.

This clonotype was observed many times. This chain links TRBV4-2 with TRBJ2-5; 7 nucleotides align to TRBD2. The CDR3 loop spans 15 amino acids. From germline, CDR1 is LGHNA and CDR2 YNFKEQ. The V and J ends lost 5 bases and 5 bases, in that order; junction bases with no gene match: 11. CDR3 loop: CASSYWAGEVETQYF. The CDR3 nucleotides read TGTGCCAGCAGCTATTGGGCGGGAGAAGTGGAGACCCAGTACTTC.